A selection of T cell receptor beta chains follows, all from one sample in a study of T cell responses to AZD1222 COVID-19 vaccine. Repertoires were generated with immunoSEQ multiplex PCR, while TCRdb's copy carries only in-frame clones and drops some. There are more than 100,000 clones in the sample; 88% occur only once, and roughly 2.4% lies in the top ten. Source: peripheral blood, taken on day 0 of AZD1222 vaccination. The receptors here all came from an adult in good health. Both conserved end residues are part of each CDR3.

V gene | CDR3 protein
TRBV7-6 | CASSLAAGGETQYF
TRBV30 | CAWSVVPGGEQFF
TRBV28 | CASTPQGARAGNTIYF
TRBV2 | CASSVIIRDTEAFF
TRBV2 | CASGFNRGTSTDTQYF
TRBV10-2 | CASSGLAETNEQFF
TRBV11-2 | CASSKTPGQVYEQYF
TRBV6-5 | CAIAKQGNTEAFF
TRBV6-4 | CASSDGADYNSPLHF
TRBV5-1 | CASSIGQGTHEQYF
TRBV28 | CASRPQGRAEAFF
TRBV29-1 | CSVGVLTQYF
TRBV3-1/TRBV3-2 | CASSQVDQPQHF
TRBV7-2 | CASSPGSGGNNEQFF
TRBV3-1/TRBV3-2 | CASSRGGGSSGNTIYF
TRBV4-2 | CASSQRGGGEKLEKLFF
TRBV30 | CAWNSWHFNVQYF
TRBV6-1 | CASSEAGTEYGYTF
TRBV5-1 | CASSLPPGQAYLEQYF
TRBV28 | CASSFVRTGGTEAFF
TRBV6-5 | CASRPPGQAYYGYTF
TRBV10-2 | CASSESRQNGYTF
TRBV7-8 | CASAAGLGYGYTF
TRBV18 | CASSPPGLGQPQHF
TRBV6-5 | CASSSGPTHEQYF
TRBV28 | CGTGGKGNQPQHF
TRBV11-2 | CASSLWGQRADTQYF
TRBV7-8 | CASSLTAQTNTEAFF
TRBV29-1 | CGFARGVEQFF
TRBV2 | CASSRQAANYGYTF
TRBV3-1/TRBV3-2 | CASSQRDRGALTGEQYF
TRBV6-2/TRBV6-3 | CASSYRPDRGGNQPQHF
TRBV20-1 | CSATTQYEQYF
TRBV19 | CASKRATYNEQFF
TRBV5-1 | CASSFGSGGTEAFF
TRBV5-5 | CASSLVGQPQHF
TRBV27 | CASSSYRVNGYTF
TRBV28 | CASSPVGPGSTDTQYF
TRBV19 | CASSVSANEKLFF